This TCR beta chain was identified in a study of CD4 T cells in relation to SARS-CoV-2 and coronaviruses. Study conclusions and caveats: No donor gave both pre-pandemic and post-infection samples. Compared with monoreactive clones, crossreactive clones showed significantly weaker SARS-CoV-2 expansion.

The germline gives CDR1 SGDLS, CDR2 YYNGEE. CDR3 length equals 14 residues. The ends were cut back, 0 bases at V and 5 bases at J, with 11 bases in the middle. Before the COVID-19 pandemic, during about 2011-2019, CD4+ T cells were taken from unexposed donors. With regard to this clone: Its cognate antigen is unknown.

Measured with immunoSEQ multiplex PCR; TCRdb has only the in-frame clones, and not every one. This table has about 70,000 clones, around 87% appearing once. The V call is TRBV9, the J call TRBJ2-5; D not certain. This TCR was recovered from a human donor in good health. The sequencing sample was made of memory CD4+ T cells from PBMCs. CDR3 bases: TGTGCCAGCAGCGTAGGAGTGGATCGGGAGACCCAGTACTTC. It translates to CASSVGVDRETQYF. Full variable domain (rest looked up from reference TRBV9 and TRBJ2-5): DSGVTQTPKHLITATGQRVTLRCSPRSGDLSVYWYQQSLDQGLQFLIQYYNGEERAKGNILERFSAQQFPDLHSELNLSSLELGDSALYFCASSVGVDRETQYFGPGTRLLVL.